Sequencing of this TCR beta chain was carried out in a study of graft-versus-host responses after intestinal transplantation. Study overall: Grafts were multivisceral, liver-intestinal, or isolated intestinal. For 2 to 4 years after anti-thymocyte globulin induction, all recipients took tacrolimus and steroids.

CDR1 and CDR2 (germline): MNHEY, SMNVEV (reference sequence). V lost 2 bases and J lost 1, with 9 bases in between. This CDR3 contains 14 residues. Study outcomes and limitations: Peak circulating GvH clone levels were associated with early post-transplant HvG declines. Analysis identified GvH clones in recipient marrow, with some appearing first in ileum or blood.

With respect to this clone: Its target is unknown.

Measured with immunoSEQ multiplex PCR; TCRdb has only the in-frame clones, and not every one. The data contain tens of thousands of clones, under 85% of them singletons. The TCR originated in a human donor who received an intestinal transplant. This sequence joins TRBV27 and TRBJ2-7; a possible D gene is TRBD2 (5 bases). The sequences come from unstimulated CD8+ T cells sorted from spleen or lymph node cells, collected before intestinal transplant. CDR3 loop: CASSLKGVSYEQYF. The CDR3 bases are TGTGCCAGCAGTTTAAAGGGAGTTTCCTACGAGCAGTACTTC.